Listed below are T cell receptor beta chains from one sample, sequenced in a study of spatial heterogeneity in lung cancer. Via MiXCR, TCRdb re-called the 5' RACE reads, giving one row per CDR3 protein. The sample contains some 45,000 distinct CDR3 sequences, 10% to 15% of which appear only once. Sequencing was performed on PBMCs, taken at surgery. Receptor source: a female donor with early-stage non-small cell lung cancer. Each CDR3 is given with its conserved first and last residue. The D gene is left open where the match is weak. Some rows mark clone size as missing; the rest say once, few, many or name a class of expanded clone.

>TRBD2|TRBV4-1|few|TRBJ2-1
TGCGCCAGCAGCCAAAAAGGGACTAGCGGGGACAATGAGCAGTTCTTC
CASSQKGTSGDNEQFF
>NA|TRBV29-1|few|TRBJ1-6
TGCAGCGTTGGCGACACGTATAATTCACCCCTCCACTTT
CSVGDTYNSPLHF
>NA|TRBV29-1|NA|TRBJ2-3
TGCAGCGTTGAACCAGCGGGTGCAGATACGCAGTATTTT
CSVEPAGADTQYF
>NA|TRBV7-2|few|TRBJ2-5
TGTGCCAGCAGCACCCGCGGGGGCGCAGGAGAGACCCAGTACTTC
CASSTRGGAGETQYF
>NA|TRBV20-1|few|TRBJ2-7
TGCAGTGCTAGAGATTTCGCAGGACCCTACGAGCAGTACTTC
CSARDFAGPYEQYF
>NA|TRBV5-6|NA|TRBJ2-7
TGTGCCAGCAGCTTGGAGTCCTACGAGCAGTACTTC
CASSLESYEQYF
>TRBD2|TRBV7-9|few|TRBJ2-5
TGTGCCAGCAGCCAAAGCCTAGCGGACCAAGAGACCCAGTACTTC
CASSQSLADQETQYF
>TRBD2|TRBV20-1|few|TRBJ2-5
TGCAGTGCTAGAGATCCGGGACTAGCGGAAGAGACCCAGTACTTC
CSARDPGLAEETQYF
>NA|TRBV9|few|TRBJ2-3
TGTGCCAGCAGCGGGCTTAGCACAGATACGCAGTATTTT
CASSGLSTDTQYF
>NA|TRBV5-5|few|TRBJ2-6
TGTGCCAGCAGCTTGACCCTCGTGGGAGATCCCTCTGGGGCCAACGTCCTGACTTTC
CASSLTLVGDPSGANVLTF
>TRBD2|TRBV6-5|NA|TRBJ2-3
TGTGCCAGCGGAGCGGGGGCGGGGGATACGCAGTATTTT
CASGAGAGDTQYF
>NA|TRBV6-1|many|TRBJ1-5
TGTGCCAGCAGTGTACAGGACCTAAGCAATCAGCCCCAGCATTTT
CASSVQDLSNQPQHF
>NA|TRBV20-1|many|TRBJ2-2
TGCAGTGCTAGCGTGTACACCGGGGAGCTGTTTTTT
CSASVYTGELFF
>TRBD2|TRBV7-6|few|TRBJ2-5
TGTGCCAGCACCCGGACTAGTTCGGAGACCCAGTACTTC
CASTRTSSETQYF
>TRBD2|TRBV12-3/TRBV12-4|few|TRBJ2-1
TGTGCCAGCAGGACTAGCGGGGGGCCCAATGAGCAGTTCTTC
CASRTSGGPNEQFF
>NA|TRBV6-5|many|TRBJ1-5
TGTGCCAGCAGTTACGAAGGCAGGGGAGGGCCCCAGCATTTT
CASSYEGRGGPQHF
>NA|TRBV7-9|many|TRBJ1-2
TGTGCCAGCGCCCCGCATTTCTATGGCTACACCTTC
CASAPHFYGYTF
>NA|TRBV3-1|NA|TRBJ2-1
TGTGCCAGCAGCCCTCGGACTAATCTCTACAATGAGCAGTTCTTC
CASSPRTNLYNEQFF
>NA|TRBV7-2|few|TRBJ2-2
TGTGCCAGCAGCTTCACAGGTTTGGCGGTGAACACCGGGGAGCTGTTTTTT
CASSFTGLAVNTGELFF
>NA|TRBV9|NA|TRBJ2-3
TGTGCCAGCAGCGTCCCCCTCTCAGATACGCAGTATTTT
CASSVPLSDTQYF
>NA|TRBV27|many|TRBJ2-1
TGTGCCAGCAGTTTATTTACTAGTAGTGAGCAGTTCTTC
CASSLFTSSEQFF
>NA|TRBV11-2|NA|TRBJ1-3
TGTGCCAGCAGCTTAGGTGGGGAAGGTATCCGCGGAAACACCATATATTTT
CASSLGGEGIRGNTIYF
>NA|TRBV29-1|few|TRBJ2-2
TGCAGCTCCAAACAGCAGAACACCGGGGAGCTGTTTTTT
CSSKQQNTGELFF
>TRBD2|TRBV20-1|many|TRBJ2-5
TGCAGTGCTAGAGGTAGCGGGGGGATCCAAGAGACCCAGTACTTC
CSARGSGGIQETQYF
>TRBD1|TRBV20-1|few|TRBJ2-7
TGCAGTGCTAGAGATCCCGGACAGGGGAATGCCTACGAGCAGTACTTC
CSARDPGQGNAYEQYF
>NA|TRBV2|many|TRBJ2-5
TGTGCCAGCAGTGAACAGGGCCCCCGGGACTGGATCCAAGAGACCCAGTACTTC
CASSEQGPRDWIQETQYF
>TRBD1|TRBV18|many|TRBJ2-5
TGTGCCAGCTCAAGGGACAGCATCCAGGGGGAGACCCAGTACTTC
CASSRDSIQGETQYF